These 8 T cell receptor beta chains came from one sample sequenced in a study of cytomegalovirus exposure and HLA in healthy donors. The PCR had 60 Vbeta and 13 Jbeta primers. Assay used: immunoSEQ multiplex PCR; TCRdb lists only in-frame clones, some missing. The repertoire has about 170,000 clones, roughly 75% of them found once; the top ten carry 1%. The material sequenced was PBMCs. The receptors here all came from a woman aged 45-65 years in good health and CMV-seropositive.

The chain combines TRBV28 with TRBJ2-7; the match to TRBD1 covers 9 bases. V lost 6 bases and J lost 6; bases outside the gene matches: 12. The CDR3 covers 15 residues. CDR1 is MDHEN, CDR2 SYDVKM, per germline. For the CDR3, the DNA is TGTGCCAGCAGCGAACCCGGGACAGGGCAGCTCGAGCAGTACTTC. Amino acid sequence: CASSEPGTGQLEQYF.

This clone showed up just a few times. This chain links TRBV5-6 with TRBJ1-1, with D perhaps TRBD1 (6 bases). The germline V gene encodes CDR1 SGHDT and CDR2 YYEEEE. The CDR3 extends over 13 amino acids. V lost 2 bases and J 7 bases, leaving 12 bases between the germline ends. CDR3 region: CASSFQMTGEAFF. CDR3 sequence (DNA): TGTGCCAGCAGCTTTCAAATGACAGGTGAAGCTTTCTTT.

This clone occurred once. V is TRBV4-1 and J is TRBJ2-5; weak D call: TRBD2 (6 bases). This CDR3 spans 18 amino acids. Germline values: CDR1 MGHRA, CDR2 YSYEKL. V was cut by 5 bases and J by 0 bases, with 22 bases left in between. The CDR3 DNA follows: TGCGCCAGCAGCGACGGGGGAGAAGAACTTTGGTACCAAGAGACCCAGTACTTC. It specifies CASSDGGEELWYQETQYF.

The chain employs TRBV9 and TRBJ2-7; TRBD2 matches 11 bases. The germline V gene has CDR1 SGDLS and CDR2 YYNGEE. V dropped 4 bases and J dropped 5; count of bases not matched to a gene: 8. The CDR3 extends over 15 amino acids. For the CDR3, the DNA is TGTGCCAGCAGCCCTACTAGCGGGAGTAGGGACGAGCAGTACTTC. Its protein is CASSPTSGSRDEQYF.

The V call is TRBV28, the J call TRBJ2-1, with D perhaps matching TRBD2 (7 bases). This CDR3 is 17 amino acids long. Germline loops: CDR1 MDHEN, CDR2 SYDVKM. With 4 bases removed from V and 2 bases from J, the gap between germline ends came to 18 bases. For the CDR3, the DNA is TGTGCCAGCAGTTCCGGGGGGCTAGCGGCGCCCTACAATGAGCAGTTCTTC. Its translation: CASSSGGLAAPYNEQFF.

There are a few counts of this clone. This rearrangement joins TRBV11-1 to TRBJ1-2, with D possibly matching TRBD1 (6 bases). Trimming took off 2 bases at V and 4 bases at J, with 11 bases between the two ends. Germline V gene sequence: CDR1 SGHAT, CDR2 FQDESV (reference sequence). The CDR3 spans 14 residues. CDR3 nucleotides: TGTGCCAGCAGCTTATCCCAGGGGTCCTATGGCTACACCTTC. Protein product: CASSLSQGSYGYTF.

This chain joins TRBV4-3 and TRBJ2-1; 10 nucleotides align to TRBD1. CDR3 length: 18 residues. Germline V gene sequence: CDR1 LGHNA, CDR2 YSLEER. Trimming cost V 0 bases and J 4 bases; bases outside gene matches: 9. CDR3 DNA: TGCGCCAGCAGCCAAGATCTCCCGACAGGGGGCTATTACAATGAGCAGTTCTTC. It translates to CASSQDLPTGGYYNEQFF.

A note on this clone: The junction departs from the called germline gene at one end, perhaps through a read error. This chain uses TRBV18 with TRBJ1-1; maybe TRBD1 (6 bases). This CDR3 spans 13 amino acids. Germline-derived CDR1 and CDR2 are KGHSH and LQKENI. The CDR3 reads CASSPDRNAEAFF. CDR3 coding DNA: TGTGCCAGCTCGCCCGACAGGAACGCTGAAGCTTTCTTT.